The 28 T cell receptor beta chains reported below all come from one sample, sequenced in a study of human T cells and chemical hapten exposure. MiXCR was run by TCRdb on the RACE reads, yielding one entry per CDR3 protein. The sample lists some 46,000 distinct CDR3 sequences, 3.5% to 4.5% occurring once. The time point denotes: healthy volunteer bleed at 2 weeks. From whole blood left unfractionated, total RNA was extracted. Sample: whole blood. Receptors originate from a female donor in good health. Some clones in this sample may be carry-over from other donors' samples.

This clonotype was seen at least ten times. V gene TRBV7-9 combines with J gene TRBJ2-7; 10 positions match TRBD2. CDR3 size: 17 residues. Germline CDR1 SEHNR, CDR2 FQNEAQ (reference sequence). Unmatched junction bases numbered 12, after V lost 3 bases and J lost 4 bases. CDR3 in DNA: TGTGCCAGCAGCTTGTCAACTAGCGGGGCTGCACTGTACGAGCAGTACTTC. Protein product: CASSLSTSGAALYEQYF.

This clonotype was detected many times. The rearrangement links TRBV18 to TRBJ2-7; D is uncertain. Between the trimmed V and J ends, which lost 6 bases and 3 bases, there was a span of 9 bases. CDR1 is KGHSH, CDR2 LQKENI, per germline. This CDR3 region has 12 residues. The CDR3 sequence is CASSEGYYEQYF. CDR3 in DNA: TGTGCCAGCTCCGAAGGGTACTACGAGCAGTACTTC.

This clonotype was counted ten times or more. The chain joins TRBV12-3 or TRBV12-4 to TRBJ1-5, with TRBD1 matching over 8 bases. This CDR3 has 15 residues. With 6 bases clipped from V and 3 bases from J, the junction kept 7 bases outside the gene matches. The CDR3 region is CASSTGTGNNQPQHF. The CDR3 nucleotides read TGTGCCAGCAGCACCGGGACAGGAAACAATCAGCCCCAGCATTTT.

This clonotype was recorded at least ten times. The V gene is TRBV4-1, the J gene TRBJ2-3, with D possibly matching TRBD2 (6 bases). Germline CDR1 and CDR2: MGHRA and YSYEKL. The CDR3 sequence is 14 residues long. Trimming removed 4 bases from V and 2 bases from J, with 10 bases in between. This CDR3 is CASSLTSNTDTQYF. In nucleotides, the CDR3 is TGCGCCAGCAGCCTGACTAGTAACACAGATACGCAGTATTTT.

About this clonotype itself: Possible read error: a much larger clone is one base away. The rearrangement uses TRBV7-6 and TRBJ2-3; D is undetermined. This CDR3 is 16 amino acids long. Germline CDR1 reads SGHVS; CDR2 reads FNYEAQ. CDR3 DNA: TGTGCCGGCAGCTTATTAGTCCGTCGGGGCACAGATACGCAGTATTTT. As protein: CAGSLLVRRGTDTQYF.

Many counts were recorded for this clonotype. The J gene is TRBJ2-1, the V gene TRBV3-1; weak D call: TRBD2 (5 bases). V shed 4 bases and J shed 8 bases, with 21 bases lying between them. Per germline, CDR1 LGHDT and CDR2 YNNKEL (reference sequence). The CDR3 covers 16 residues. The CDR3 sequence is CASSLRGSGYLDEQFF. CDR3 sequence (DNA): TGTGCCAGCAGCCTCCGGGGTTCGGGCTATCTCGATGAGCAGTTCTTC.

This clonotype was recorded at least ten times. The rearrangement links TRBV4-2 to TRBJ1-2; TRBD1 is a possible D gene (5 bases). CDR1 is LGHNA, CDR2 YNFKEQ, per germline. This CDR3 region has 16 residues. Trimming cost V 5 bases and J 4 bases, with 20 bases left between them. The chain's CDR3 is CASSSYGAGLFYGYTF. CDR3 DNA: TGTGCCAGCAGCTCCTACGGGGCAGGGCTATTCTATGGCTACACCTTC.

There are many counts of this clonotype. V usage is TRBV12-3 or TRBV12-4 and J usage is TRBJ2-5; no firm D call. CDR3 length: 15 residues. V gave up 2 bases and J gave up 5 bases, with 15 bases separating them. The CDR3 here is CASSLTVIRLETQYF. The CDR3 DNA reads TGTGCCAGCAGTTTAACGGTAATCCGCCTGGAGACCCAGTACTTC.

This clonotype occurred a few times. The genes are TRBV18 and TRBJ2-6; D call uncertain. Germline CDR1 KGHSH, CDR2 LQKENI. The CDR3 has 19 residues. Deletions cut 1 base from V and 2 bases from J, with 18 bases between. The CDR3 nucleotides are TGTGCCAGCTCACCACTCGAAGCCCCGGTAAAGGCTGGGGCCAACGTCCTGACTTTC. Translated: CASSPLEAPVKAGANVLTF.

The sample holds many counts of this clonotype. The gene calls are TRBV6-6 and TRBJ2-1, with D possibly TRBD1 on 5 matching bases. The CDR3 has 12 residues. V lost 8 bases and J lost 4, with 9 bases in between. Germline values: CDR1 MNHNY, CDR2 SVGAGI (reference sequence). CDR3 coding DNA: TGTGCCAGCTCTAGGGGATACAATGAGCAGTTCTTC. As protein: CASSRGYNEQFF.

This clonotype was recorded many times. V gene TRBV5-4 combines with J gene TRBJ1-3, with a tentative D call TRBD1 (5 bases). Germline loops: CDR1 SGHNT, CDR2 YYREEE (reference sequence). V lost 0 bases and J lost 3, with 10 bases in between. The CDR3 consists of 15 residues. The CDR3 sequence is CASSLASQGGNTIYF. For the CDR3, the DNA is TGTGCCAGCAGCTTGGCTTCGCAGGGTGGAAACACCATATATTTT.

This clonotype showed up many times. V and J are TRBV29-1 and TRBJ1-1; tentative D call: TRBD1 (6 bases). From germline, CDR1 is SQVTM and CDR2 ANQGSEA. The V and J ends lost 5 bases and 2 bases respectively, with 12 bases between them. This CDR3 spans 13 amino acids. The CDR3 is CSVYHRDNTEAFF. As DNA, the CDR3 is TGCAGCGTTTACCACAGGGATAACACTGAAGCTTTCTTT.

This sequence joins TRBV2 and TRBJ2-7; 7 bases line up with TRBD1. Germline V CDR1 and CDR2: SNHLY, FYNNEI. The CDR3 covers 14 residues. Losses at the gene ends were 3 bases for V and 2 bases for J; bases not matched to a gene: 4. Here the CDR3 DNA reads TGTGCCAGCAGTGAGAGGGGACAGACCTACGAGCAGTACTTC. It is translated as CASSERGQTYEQYF.

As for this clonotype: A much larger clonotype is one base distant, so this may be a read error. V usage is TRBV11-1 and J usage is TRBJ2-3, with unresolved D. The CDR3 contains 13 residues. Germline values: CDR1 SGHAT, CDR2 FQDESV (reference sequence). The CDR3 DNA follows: TGTGCCAGCAGCTTATCCCGAACAGAAACGCAGTATTTT. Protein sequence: CASSLSRTETQYF.

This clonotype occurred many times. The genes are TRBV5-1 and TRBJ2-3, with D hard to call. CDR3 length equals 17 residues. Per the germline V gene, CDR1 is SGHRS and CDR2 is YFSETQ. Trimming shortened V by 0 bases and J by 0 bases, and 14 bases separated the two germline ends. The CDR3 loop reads CASSLVVGVASTDTQYF. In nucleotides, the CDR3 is TGCGCCAGCAGCTTGGTGGTCGGCGTCGCTAGCACAGATACGCAGTATTTT.

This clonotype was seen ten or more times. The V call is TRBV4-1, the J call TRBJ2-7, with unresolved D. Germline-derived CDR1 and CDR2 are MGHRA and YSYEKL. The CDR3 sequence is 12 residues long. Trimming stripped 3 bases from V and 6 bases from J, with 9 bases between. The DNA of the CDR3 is TGCGCCAGCAGCCATGGGGTAGGCGAGCAGTACTTC. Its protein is CASSHGVGEQYF.

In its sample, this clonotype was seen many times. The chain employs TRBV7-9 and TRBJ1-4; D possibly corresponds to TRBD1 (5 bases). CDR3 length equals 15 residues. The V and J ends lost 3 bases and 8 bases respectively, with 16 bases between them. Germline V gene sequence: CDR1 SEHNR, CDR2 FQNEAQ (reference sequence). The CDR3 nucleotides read TGTGCCAGCAGCTTTGGGGGGTCAGGTGCGGAAAAACTGTTTTTT. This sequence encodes CASSFGGSGAEKLFF.

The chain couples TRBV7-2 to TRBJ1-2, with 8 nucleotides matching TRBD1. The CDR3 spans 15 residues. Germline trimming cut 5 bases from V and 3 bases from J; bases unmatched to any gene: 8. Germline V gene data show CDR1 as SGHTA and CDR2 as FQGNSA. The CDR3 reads CASSPRDRYYYGYTF. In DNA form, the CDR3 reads TGTGCCAGCAGCCCGAGGGACAGGTACTACTATGGCTACACCTTC.

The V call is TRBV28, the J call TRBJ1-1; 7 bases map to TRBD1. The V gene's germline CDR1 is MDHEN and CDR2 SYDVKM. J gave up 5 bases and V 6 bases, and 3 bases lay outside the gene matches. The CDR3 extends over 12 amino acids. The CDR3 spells CASRRQGTEAFF. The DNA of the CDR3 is TGTGCCAGCAGAAGACAGGGAACTGAAGCTTTCTTT.

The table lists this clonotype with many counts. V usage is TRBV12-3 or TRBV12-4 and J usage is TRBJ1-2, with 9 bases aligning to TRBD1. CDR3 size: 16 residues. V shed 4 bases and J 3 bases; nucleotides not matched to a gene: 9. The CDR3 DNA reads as TGTGCCAGCAGTTCCGGGACAGGGCCAGGGGACTATGGCTACACCTTC. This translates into CASSSGTGPGDYGYTF.

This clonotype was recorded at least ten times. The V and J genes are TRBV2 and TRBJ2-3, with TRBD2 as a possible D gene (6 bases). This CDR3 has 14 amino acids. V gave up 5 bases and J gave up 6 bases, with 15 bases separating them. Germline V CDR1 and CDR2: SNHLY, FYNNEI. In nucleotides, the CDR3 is TGTGCCAGCAGTCGACTAGTAGAAAGGGATACGCAGTATTTT. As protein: CASSRLVERDTQYF.

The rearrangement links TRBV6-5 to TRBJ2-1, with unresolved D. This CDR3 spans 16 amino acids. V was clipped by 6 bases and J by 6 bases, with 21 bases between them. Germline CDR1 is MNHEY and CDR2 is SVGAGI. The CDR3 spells CASSPTALRALNEQFF. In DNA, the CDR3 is TGTGCCAGCAGCCCAACGGCCCTTCGAGCTCTCAATGAGCAGTTCTTC.

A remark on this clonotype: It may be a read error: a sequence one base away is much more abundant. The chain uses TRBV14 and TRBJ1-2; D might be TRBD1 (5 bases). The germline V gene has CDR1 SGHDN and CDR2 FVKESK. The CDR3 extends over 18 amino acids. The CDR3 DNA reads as TGTGCCAGCAGCCAAGTACCCGGGCGGGGGAACGGTGACTATGGCGACACCTTC. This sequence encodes CASSQVPGRGNGDYGDTF.

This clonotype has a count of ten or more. CDR3 in DNA: TGTGCCAGCCACTTGACAGGGTTGAACACTGAAGCTTTCTTT. This sequence encodes CASHLTGLNTEAFF. This chain joins TRBV6-1 and TRBJ1-1; 7 bases are shared with TRBD1. Trimming cost V 8 bases and J 0 bases; bases outside gene matches: 6. This CDR3 region has 14 residues. Germline assignment: CDR1 MNHNS and CDR2 SASEGT.

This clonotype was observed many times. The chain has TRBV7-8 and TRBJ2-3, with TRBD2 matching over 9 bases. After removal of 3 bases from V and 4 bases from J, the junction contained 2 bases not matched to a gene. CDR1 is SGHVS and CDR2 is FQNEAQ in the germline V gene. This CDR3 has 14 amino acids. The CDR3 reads CASSFAGGADTQYF. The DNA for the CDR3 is TGTGCCAGCAGCTTTGCGGGGGGGGCAGATACGCAGTATTTT.

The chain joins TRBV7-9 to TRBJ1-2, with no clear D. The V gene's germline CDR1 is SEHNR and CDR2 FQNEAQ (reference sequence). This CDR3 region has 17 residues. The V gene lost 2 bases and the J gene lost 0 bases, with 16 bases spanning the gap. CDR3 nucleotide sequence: TGTGCCAGCAGCTTAAACTCTGAGTGGTCAGCTAACTATGGCTACACCTTC. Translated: CASSLNSEWSANYGYTF.

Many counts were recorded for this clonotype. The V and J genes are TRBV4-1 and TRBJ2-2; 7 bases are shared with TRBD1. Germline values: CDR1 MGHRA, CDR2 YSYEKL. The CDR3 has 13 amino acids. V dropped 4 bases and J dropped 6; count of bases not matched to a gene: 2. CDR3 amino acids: CASSLQGSGELFF. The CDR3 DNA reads TGCGCCAGCAGCCTACAGGGGTCCGGGGAGCTGTTTTTT.

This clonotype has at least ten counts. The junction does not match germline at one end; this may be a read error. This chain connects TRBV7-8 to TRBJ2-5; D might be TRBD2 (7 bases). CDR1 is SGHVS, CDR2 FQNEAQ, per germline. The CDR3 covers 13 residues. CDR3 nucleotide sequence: TGTGCCAGCAGCATAGGGGCGGGGGCCCGCCAGGACTTC. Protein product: CASSIGAGARQDF.